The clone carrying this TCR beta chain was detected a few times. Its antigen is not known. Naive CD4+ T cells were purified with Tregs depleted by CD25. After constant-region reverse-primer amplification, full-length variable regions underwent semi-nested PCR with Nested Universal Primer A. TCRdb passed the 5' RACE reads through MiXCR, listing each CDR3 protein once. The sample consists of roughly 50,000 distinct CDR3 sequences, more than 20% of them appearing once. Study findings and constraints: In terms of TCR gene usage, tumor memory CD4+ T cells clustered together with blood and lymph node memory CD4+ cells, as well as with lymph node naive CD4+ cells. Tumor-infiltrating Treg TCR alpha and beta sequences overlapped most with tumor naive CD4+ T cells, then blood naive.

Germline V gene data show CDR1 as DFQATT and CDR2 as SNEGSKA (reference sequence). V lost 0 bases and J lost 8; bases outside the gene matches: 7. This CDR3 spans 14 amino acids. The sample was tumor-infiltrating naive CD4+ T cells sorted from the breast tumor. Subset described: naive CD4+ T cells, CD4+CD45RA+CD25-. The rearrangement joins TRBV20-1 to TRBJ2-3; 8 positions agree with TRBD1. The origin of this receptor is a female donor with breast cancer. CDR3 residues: CSARDPGTGPTQYF. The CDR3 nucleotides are TGCAGTGCTAGAGACCCCGGGACAGGTCCTACGCAGTATTTT.